This TCR beta chain was profiled in a study of blood T cell repertoires in COVID-19. Looking at the study overall: The United States, Italy and Spain supplied acute and convalescent COVID-19 samples. Sources were T cells, B-cell-depleted T cells, or PBMCs; the material itself was cDNA or gDNA.

Repertoires were generated with immunoSEQ multiplex PCR, while TCRdb's copy carries only in-frame clones and drops some. Among under 300,000 clones, approximately 89% were seen once, and the ten largest hold roughly 4.8%. V dropped 3 bases and J dropped 10; count of bases not matched to a gene: 4. In germline, CDR1 is SGHRS, CDR2 YFSETQ. The CDR3 is made up of 13 amino acids. This clonotype was sampled from a woman aged 40-49 years who had recovered from COVID-19. The chain employs TRBV5-1 and TRBJ1-6; TRBD1 matches at 7 bases. Source material: peripheral blood. Written as DNA, the CDR3 is TGCGCCAGCAGCTCTCAGGGGGAGTCACCCCTCCACTTT. This sequence encodes CASSSQGESPLHF.